What follows are 18 T cell receptor beta chains derived from one specimen sequenced in a study of blood T cell repertoires in COVID-19. Profiling relied on immunoSEQ multiplex PCR, and the TCRdb table lists in-frame clones only, not all of them. The data hold 70,000 to 90,000 clones, with about 85% observed a single time. Sequenced: peripheral blood. Receptor source: a man aged 55 to 70 with acute or convalescent COVID-19.

V gene TRBV7-8 combines with J gene TRBJ2-7, with a weak D call TRBD2 (6 bases). The CDR3 has 13 residues. V gave up 4 bases and J gave up 3 bases, with 10 bases separating them. Per germline, CDR1 SGHVS and CDR2 FQNEAQ. The CDR3 nucleotides are TGTGCCAGCAGCTCCGGCGGGATCTACGAGCAGTACTTC. The encoded protein is CASSSGGIYEQYF. Variable domain in full (rest from reference TRBV7-8 and TRBJ2-7): GAGVSQSPRYKVAKRGQDVALRCDPISGHVSLFWYQQALGQGPEFLTYFQNEAQLDKSGLPSDRFFAERPEGSVSTLKIQRTQQEDSAVYLCASSSGGIYEQYFGPGTRLTVT.

The chain employs TRBV5-1 and TRBJ1-1, with 7 bases identical to TRBD1. Germline loops: CDR1 SGHRS, CDR2 YFSETQ. With V trimmed by 4 bases and J by 1 base, 7 bases remained unmatched. The CDR3 covers 15 residues. The CDR3 DNA reads TGCGCCAGCAGCCCCCCGACAGGGTCGAACACTGAAGCTTTCTTT. This sequence encodes CASSPPTGSNTEAFF.

CDR3 amino acids: CASSYVAGLAGETQYF. As DNA, the CDR3 is TGTGCCAGCAGTTACGTCGCGGGACTAGCTGGGGAGACCCAGTACTTC. The chain links TRBV6-2 or TRBV6-3 to TRBJ2-5; 9 positions match TRBD2. Trimming removed 2 bases from V and 5 bases from J; junction bases left unmatched: 9. Looked up from germline, CDR1 is MNHEY and CDR2 is SVGEGT. The length of the CDR3 is 16 residues.

The J gene is TRBJ2-3, the V gene TRBV5-1, with TRBD2 matching 10 bases. The ends lost 5 bases at V and 6 bases at J; junction bases unmatched: 9. The CDR3 runs 15 residues. The germline V gene encodes CDR1 SGHRS and CDR2 YFSETQ. The CDR3 region has the DNA TGCGCCAGCAGGAACGTAGCGGGGGGTTCGGATACGCAGTATTTT. Translation gives CASRNVAGGSDTQYF.

Of note for this clone: A read error may produce the germline difference seen at one junction end. V and J are TRBV20-1 and TRBJ2-1, with TRBD2 matching 7 bases. The CDR3 runs to 11 residues. Germline-derived CDR1 and CDR2 are DFQATT and SNEGSKA (reference sequence). CDR3 amino acids: CSASLLAAKVF. The CDR3 DNA reads as TGCAGTGCTAGTCTTCTAGCGGCCAAGGTCTTC.

V gene TRBV7-2 combines with J gene TRBJ1-6; 7 bases line up with TRBD1. V lost 6 bases to trimming and J lost 6 bases; unmatched junction nucleotides: 8. The CDR3 sequence is 15 residues long. From germline, CDR1 is SGHTA and CDR2 FQGNSA. CDR3 amino acids: CASSPRGPRNSPLHF. The CDR3 coding sequence is TGTGCCAGCAGTCCGAGGGGGCCTCGTAATTCACCCCTCCACTTT.

The J gene is TRBJ2-3, the V gene TRBV20-1, with TRBD2 matching over 11 bases. V shed 3 bases, J shed 4 bases, and the junction held 9 bases outside the gene matches. Per the germline V gene, CDR1 is DFQATT and CDR2 is SNEGSKA (reference sequence). CDR3 length equals 16 residues. The CDR3 here is CSASVGTSGSPDTQYF. The CDR3, as DNA: TGCAGTGCTAGTGTTGGGACTAGCGGTTCCCCAGATACGCAGTATTTT.

This chain uses TRBV30 with TRBJ1-5; D remains ambiguous. V was trimmed by 0 bases and J by 0 bases, leaving 6 bases between them. CDR1 and CDR2 (germline): GTSNPN, SVGIG (reference sequence). The CDR3 loop spans 14 amino acids. The CDR3 region has the DNA TGTGCCTGGAGTGTACTGAATAGCAATCAGCCCCAGCATTTT. It translates to CAWSVLNSNQPQHF.

V usage is TRBV3-1 (or the pseudogene TRBV3-2) and J usage is TRBJ2-7; 11 bases align to TRBD2. The CDR3 has 14 residues. Looked up from germline, CDR1 is LGHDT and CDR2 is YNNKEL (reference sequence). V shed 3 bases and J 3 bases; nucleotides not matched to a gene: 1. This CDR3 reads CASSHTSGGYEQYF. The CDR3, as DNA: TGTGCCAGCAGCCACACTAGCGGGGGCTACGAGCAGTACTTC.

V gene TRBV2 combines with J gene TRBJ2-5; the match to TRBD2 covers 10 bases. Trimming removed 5 bases from V and 5 bases from J; junction bases left unmatched: 8. The V gene's germline CDR1 is SNHLY and CDR2 FYNNEI. This CDR3 comprises 15 residues. CDR3 sequence (DNA): TGTGCCAGCAGTACAGCGGGAGGGCCGAGGGAGACCCAGTACTTC. It specifies CASSTAGGPRETQYF.

The V gene is TRBV18, the J gene TRBJ1-2; 7 bases match TRBD1. This CDR3 has 15 residues. CDR1 and CDR2 (germline): KGHSH, LQKENI. Germline trimming cut 6 bases from V and 5 bases from J; bases unmatched to any gene: 12. CDR3 in DNA: TGTGCCAGCTCCCATGACCCGGGACAGAAATATGGCTACACCTTC. Encoded protein: CASSHDPGQKYGYTF.

The gene calls are TRBV4-1 and TRBJ2-7, with D tentatively TRBD1 (5 bases). The ends were cut back, 1 base at V and 6 bases at J, with 16 bases in the middle. Germline CDR1 is MGHRA and CDR2 is YSYEKL. The CDR3 runs 15 residues. CDR3 DNA sequence: TGCGCCAGCAGCCAAGGCTGGACAACCGCTTTCGAGCAGTACTTC. Protein product: CASSQGWTTAFEQYF.

The genes are TRBV6-6 and TRBJ2-3; 7 nucleotides match TRBD2. The CDR3 has 14 residues. V dropped 4 bases and J dropped 5; count of bases not matched to a gene: 6. Germline CDR1 MNHNY, CDR2 SVGAGI (reference sequence). CDR3 coding DNA: TGTGCCAGCAGTTCCCTGGGGGGGAAAGATACGCAGTATTTT. Translated, it gives CASSSLGGKDTQYF.

The rearrangement joins TRBV19 to TRBJ2-2; TRBD1 matches at 9 bases. CDR1 and CDR2 (germline): LNHDA, SQIVND (reference sequence). This CDR3 comprises 16 residues. V shed 3 bases and J 3 bases; nucleotides not matched to a gene: 5. CDR3 DNA sequence: TGTGCCAGTAGTATCGGGACAGGGCTCCACACCGGGGAGCTGTTTTTT. This codes for CASSIGTGLHTGELFF.

The CDR3 DNA follows: TGTGCCTGGACCCCGGGCGGGGATACGCAGTATTTT. Translated: CAWTPGGDTQYF. The V gene is TRBV30, the J gene TRBJ2-3; a weak D match, TRBD2 (5 bases). Germline V gene data show CDR1 as GTSNPN and CDR2 as SVGIG (reference sequence). V was pared by 4 bases and J by 6 bases, with 11 bases between. The CDR3 contains 12 residues.

This rearrangement joins TRBV5-1 to TRBJ2-5, with D perhaps TRBD2 (5 bases). CDR3 length: 14 amino acids. V lost 5 bases, J lost 1 base, and 12 bases lay in between. CDR1 SGHRS and CDR2 YFSETQ come from the germline V gene. The CDR3 DNA sequence: TGCGCCAGCAGTCCAAGCGGACCCCAAGAGACCCAGTACTTC. This sequence encodes CASSPSGPQETQYF.

V gene TRBV27 combines with J gene TRBJ1-2; 9 bases align to TRBD1. This CDR3 is 15 amino acids long. The germline CDR1 and CDR2 sequences are MNHEY and SMNVEV (reference sequence). The junction had 7 bases not matched to a gene; V was cut back by 5 bases and J by 3 bases. CDR3 amino acids: CASSDRTGADYGYTF. For the CDR3, the DNA is TGTGCCAGCAGTGACCGGACAGGGGCCGACTATGGCTACACCTTC.

Regarding this clone: One end of the junction varies from germline; a read error may be responsible. Additional DNA sequences in this sample encode the identical CDR3. This chain joins TRBV4-1 and TRBJ2-7; perhaps TRBD2 as D (5 bases). CDR1 is MGHRA and CDR2 is YSYEKL in the germline V gene. The CDR3 is 16 amino acids. The CDR3 sequence is CASSQMGSRSYYEQYF. CDR3 DNA sequence: TGCGCCAGCAGCCAAATGGGGAGTAGGAGTTACTACGAGCAATACTTC.